The clone carrying this T cell receptor (beta chain) was seen a few times. The ends were cut back, 6 bases at V and 2 bases at J, with 13 bases in the middle. CDR1 is SQVTM, CDR2 ANQGSEA, per germline. The CDR3 covers 13 residues. This sample is part of a study of healthy donors' naive CD4 and CD8 T cells. Each TCR library used around 0.5 ug of total RNA and a linear amplification protocol. Authors' methods: Roughly 5 healthy donors contributed some 78,000 sequenced TCR alpha transcripts. Each CDR3 protein is one row after TCRdb ran MiXCR on the reads. TCRdb, rather than the study authors, made the V and J calls. The profile shows roughly 200,000 distinct CDR3 sequences, about 74% of them singletons.

The chain combines TRBV29-1 with TRBJ1-2; D is perhaps TRBD1 (5 bases). The sample consisted of naive CD4+ and CD8+ T cells sorted from blood, pooled from several donors. This receptor was identified in a pool of human donors in good health; the sample pools cells from several healthy donors. CDR3 DNA: TGCAGCGTGGGGCTCGACAGCAACTATGGCTACACCTTC. Amino acid sequence: CSVGLDSNYGYTF.